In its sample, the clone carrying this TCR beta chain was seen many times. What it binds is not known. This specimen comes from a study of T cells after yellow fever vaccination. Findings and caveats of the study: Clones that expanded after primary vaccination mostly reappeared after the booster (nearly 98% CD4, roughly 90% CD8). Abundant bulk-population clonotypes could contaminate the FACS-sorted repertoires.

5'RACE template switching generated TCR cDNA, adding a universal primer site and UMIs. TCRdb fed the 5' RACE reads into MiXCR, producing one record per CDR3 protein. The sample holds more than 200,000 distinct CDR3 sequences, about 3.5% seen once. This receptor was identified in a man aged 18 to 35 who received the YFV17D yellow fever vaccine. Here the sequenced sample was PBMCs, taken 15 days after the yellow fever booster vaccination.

CDR3 in amino acids: CSVGQGRETQYF. The CDR3, as DNA: TGCAGCGTTGGCCAGGGCCGTGAGACCCAGTACTTC. The chain joins TRBV29-1 to TRBJ2-5; D possibly corresponds to TRBD1 (5 bases). CDR3 length equals 12 residues. Trimming took off 4 bases at V and 5 bases at J, with 11 bases between the two ends. The germline CDR1 and CDR2 sequences are SQVTM and ANQGSEA.